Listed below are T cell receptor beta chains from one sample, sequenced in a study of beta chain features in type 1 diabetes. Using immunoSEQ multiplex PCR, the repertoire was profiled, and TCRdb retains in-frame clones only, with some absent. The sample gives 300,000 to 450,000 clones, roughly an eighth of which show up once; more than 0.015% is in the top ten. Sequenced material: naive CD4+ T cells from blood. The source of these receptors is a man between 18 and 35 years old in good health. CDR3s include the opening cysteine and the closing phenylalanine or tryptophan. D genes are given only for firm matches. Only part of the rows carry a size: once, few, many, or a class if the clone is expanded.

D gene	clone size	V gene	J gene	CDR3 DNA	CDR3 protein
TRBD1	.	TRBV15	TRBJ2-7	TGTGCCACCAGCAGATCCGGGACAGGGGGGTACGAGCAGTACTTC	CATSRSGTGGYEQYF
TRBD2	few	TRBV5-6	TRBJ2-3	TGTGCCAGCAGCTTATACCCTAGCGGGAGGGCCCCAGATACGCAGTATTTT	CASSLYPSGRAPDTQYF
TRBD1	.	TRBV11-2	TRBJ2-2	TGTGCCAGCAGCTTGAGGCCGGGACAGGGAAACACCGGGGAGCTGTTTTTT	CASSLRPGQGNTGELFF
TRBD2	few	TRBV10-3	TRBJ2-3	TGTGCCATCAGGGTGACTAGCGCAAGCACAGATACGCAGTATTTT	CAIRVTSASTDTQYF
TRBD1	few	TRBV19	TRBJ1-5	TGTGCCAGCCTGGACAGGTATAGCAATCAGCCCCAGCATTTT	CASLDRYSNQPQHF
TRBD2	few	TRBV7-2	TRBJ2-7	TGTGCCAGCAGCTTAGTTCCCGGGACTATGAACTACGAGCAGTACTTC	CASSLVPGTMNYEQYF
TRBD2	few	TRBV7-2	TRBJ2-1	TGTGCCAGCAGCTTTAGCGGGGGGCTGTACAATGAGCAGTTCTTC	CASSFSGGLYNEQFF
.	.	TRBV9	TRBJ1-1	TGTGCCAGCAGCGTAGCTCTAGGGGCTAACACTGAAGCTTTCTTT	CASSVALGANTEAFF
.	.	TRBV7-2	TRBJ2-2	TGTGCCAGCAGTCCTCTTAGGGGGAGCCCGAACACCGGGGAGCTGTTTTTT	CASSPLRGSPNTGELFF
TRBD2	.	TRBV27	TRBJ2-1	TGTGCCAGCAGTTCTAGACTAGCGGATTCCTACAATGAGCAGTTCTTC	CASSSRLADSYNEQFF
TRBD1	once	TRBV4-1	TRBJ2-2	TGCGCCAGCAGCCAAGGTCAGGGGGTCACCGGGGAGCTGTTTTTT	CASSQGQGVTGELFF
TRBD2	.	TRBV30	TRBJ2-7	TGTGCCTGGAACCGACTAGCGGGAGGGAGATCTAGAGGGGAGCAGTACTTC	CAWNRLAGGRSRGEQYF
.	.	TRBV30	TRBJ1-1	TGTGCCTGGAGTTCCCCACGGGACATCCTGGTGAACACTGAAGCTTTCTTT	CAWSSPRDILVNTEAFF
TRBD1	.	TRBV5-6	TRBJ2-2	TGTGCCAGCAGCTTGGCCAGGGACAGCGCGAACACCGGGGAGCTGTTTTTT	CASSLARDSANTGELFF
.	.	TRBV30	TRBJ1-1	TGTGCCTGGACGCAGGGCCCGAACACTGAAGCTTTCTTT	CAWTQGPNTEAFF
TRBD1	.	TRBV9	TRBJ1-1	TGTGCCAGCAGCCGAACAGGGGGCGGAGAAGCTTTCTTT	CASSRTGGGEAFF
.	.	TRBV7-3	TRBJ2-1	TGTGCCAGCAGCATCAGTCACGGGGGCAATGAGCAGTTCTTC	CASSISHGGNEQFF
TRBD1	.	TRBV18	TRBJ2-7	TGTGCCAGCTCACCCTGGACAGGGCCCTCCTACGAGCAGTACTTC	CASSPWTGPSYEQYF
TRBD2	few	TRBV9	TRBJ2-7	TGTGCCAGCAGCGTGGGGACTAGCATCTCCTACGAGCAGTACTTC	CASSVGTSISYEQYF
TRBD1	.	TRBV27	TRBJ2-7	TGTGCCAGCAGTTTATCCTGGACAGGCTCCTACGAGCAGTACTTC	CASSLSWTGSYEQYF
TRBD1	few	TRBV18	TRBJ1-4	TGTGCCAGCTCACCTCCGGGGACAGGTCTTGAAAAACTGTTTTTT	CASSPPGTGLEKLFF
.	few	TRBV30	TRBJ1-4	TGTGCCTGGAGTGGCCCAGCAACTAATGAAAAACTGTTTTTT	CAWSGPATNEKLFF
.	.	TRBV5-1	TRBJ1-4	TGCGCCAGCAGCGGAGATGAAAAACTGTTTTTT	CASSGDEKLFF
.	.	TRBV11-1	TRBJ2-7	TGTGCCACGCGGGGTTCGTACGAGCAGTACTTC	CATRGSYEQYF
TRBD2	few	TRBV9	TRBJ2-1	TGTGCCAGCAGCGAGGGACTAGCGGCCTACAATGAGCAGTTCTTC	CASSEGLAAYNEQFF
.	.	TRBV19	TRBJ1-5	TGTGCCAGTAGTATAGACGGGAGGGTTCAGCCCCAGCATTTT	CASSIDGRVQPQHF
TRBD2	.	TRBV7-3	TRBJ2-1	TGTGCCAGGATACTAGCGGAGGTCCACAATGAGCAGTTCTTC	CARILAEVHNEQFF
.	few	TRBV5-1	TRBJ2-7	TGCGCCAGCAGCTTGGAGTCCGACTTCTCCTACGAGCAGTACTTC	CASSLESDFSYEQYF
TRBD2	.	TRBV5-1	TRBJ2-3	TGCGCCAGCAGCTCCGGGACTAGCGGGACTACAGATACGCAGTATTTT	CASSSGTSGTTDTQYF